What follows are 5 T cell receptor beta chains derived from one specimen sequenced in a study of spatial heterogeneity in lung cancer. The study, taken as a whole, reports: Mutation counts in tumors were tracked by counts of expanded intratumoral alpha and beta TCRs.

TCRdb re-analysed the 5' RACE reads in MiXCR, keeping a single row per CDR3 protein. This sample has some 22,000 distinct CDR3 sequences; over 2.5% occur once, and the top ten carry 7% to 9.5%. Time point: sample taken at primary tumor resection. No antigen has been identified for these receptors. The specimen comprised lung tumor tissue, sampled at surgery. The receptors originated from a male donor with early-stage non-small cell lung cancer.

This clonotype was found many times. J is TRBJ2-7 and V is TRBV6-1; 7 bases agree with TRBD2. The CDR3 extends over 15 amino acids. J gave up 4 bases and V 8 bases, and 14 bases lay outside the gene matches. Germline-derived CDR1 and CDR2 are MNHNS and SASEGT. DNA for the CDR3: TGTGCCAGCCGACTAGCCCGCCCGCTAGGGTACGAGCAGTACTTC. Translated: CASRLARPLGYEQYF.

This clonotype was counted ten times or more. The chain employs TRBV3-1 and TRBJ1-1; D gene ambiguous. V dropped 4 bases and J dropped 0 bases, with 15 bases sitting between them. The CDR3 is made up of 16 amino acids. Germline lookup yields CDR1 LGHDT and CDR2 YNNKEL (reference sequence). The CDR3 DNA reads TGTGCCAGCAGCCTCAGAGGTCGAGGTATGAACACTGAAGCTTTCTTT. Its protein is CASSLRGRGMNTEAFF.

This clonotype was detected many times. This chain links TRBV3-1 with TRBJ1-5; maybe TRBD1 (5 bases). The CDR3 extends over 15 amino acids. Germline lookup yields CDR1 LGHDT and CDR2 YNNKEL (reference sequence). V gave up 0 bases and J gave up 5 bases, with 11 bases separating them. The CDR3 sequence is CASSQEQGGYQPQHF. Written as DNA, the CDR3 is TGTGCCAGCAGCCAAGAGCAGGGCGGGTATCAGCCCCAGCATTTT.

By sample fraction, this clonotype is large. The CDR3 DNA sequence: TGTGCTAGTGGTTTATTAACTGGGACTGAAGCTTTCTTT. This codes for CASGLLTGTEAFF. The chain has TRBV12-5 and TRBJ1-1; no clear D. V lost 3 bases to trimming and J lost 5 bases, with 10 bases between them. Germline CDR1 reads LGHNT; CDR2 reads FRNRAP. This CDR3 comprises 13 residues.

This clonotype was observed many times. This chain links TRBV20-1 with TRBJ2-2; D gene uncertain. The CDR3 covers 14 residues. The germline CDR1 and CDR2 sequences are DFQATT and SNEGSKA (reference sequence). V dropped 6 bases and J dropped 0 bases, with 11 bases sitting between them. The CDR3: CSAVSSSNTGELFF. The CDR3 DNA follows: TGCAGTGCCGTTAGCAGCTCGAACACCGGGGAGCTGTTTTTT.